The 27 T cell receptor beta chains below come from one sample, sequenced in a study of OX40 agonist ivuxolimab in advanced cancers. TCRdb keeps only in-frame clones here, not all; method: immunoSEQ multiplex PCR. In the table there are 58,000 or so clones, 65% to 90% of which are singletons. Sequenced here: CD4+ or CD8+ T cells sorted from blood, sampled in a trial of the OX40 agonist ivuxolimab. The receptors shown here come from an adult with an advanced solid tumor such as melanoma, head and neck, liver or kidney cancer.

The chain couples TRBV4-2 to TRBJ1-4; TRBD1 is a possible D gene (5 bases). The V and J ends lost 1 base and 8 bases respectively, with 26 bases between them. The length of the CDR3 is 19 residues. Germline V lookup: CDR1 LGHNA, CDR2 YNFKEQ. The DNA of the CDR3 is TGTGCCAGCAGCCAAGCGGGCAGCGTAGAGGGACTCTGGTACGAAAAACTGTTTTTT. Residues: CASSQAGSVEGLWYEKLFF.

This chain connects TRBV7-9 to TRBJ1-1; unclear D gene. Germline CDR1 reads SEHNR; CDR2 reads FQNEAQ (reference sequence). With 0 bases removed from V and 1 base from J, the gap between germline ends came to 9 bases. The CDR3 extends over 15 amino acids. The CDR3 sequence: CASSLAAGSNTEAFF. The CDR3 nucleotides are TGTGCCAGCAGCTTAGCTGCGGGTTCGAACACTGAAGCTTTCTTT.

The sample holds one count of this clone. CDR3 DNA: TGTGCCAGCAGCTCGCCGCGGCCGACAGGCGCCAGCACAGATACGCAGTATTTT. This encodes CASSSPRPTGASTDTQYF. V usage is TRBV7-9 and J usage is TRBJ2-3; maybe TRBD1 (6 bases). This CDR3 is 18 amino acids long. Germline CDR1 reads SEHNR; CDR2 reads FQNEAQ (reference sequence). The ends were cut back, 4 bases at V and 0 bases at J, with 20 bases in the middle.

The chain combines TRBV6-9 with TRBJ1-1, with D tentatively TRBD1 (5 bases). V lost 3 bases, J lost 0 bases, and 11 bases lay in between. The germline gives CDR1 MNHGY, CDR2 SVAAGI. This CDR3 has 15 amino acids. The CDR3 protein is CASSYTTVMNTEAFF. Here the CDR3 DNA reads TGTGCCAGCAGTTACACGACAGTCATGAACACTGAAGCTTTCTTT.

The chain uses TRBV7-3 and TRBJ2-3; TRBD2 matches at 8 bases. The V segment lost 5 bases and the J segment 3 bases; nucleotides outside the gene matches: 7. This CDR3 is built from 15 residues. CDR1 is SGHTA and CDR2 is FQGTGA in the germline V gene. CDR3 residues: CASSPSGGVTDTQYF. CDR3 sequence (DNA): TGTGCCAGCAGCCCCTCGGGGGGGGTGACAGATACGCAGTATTTT.

The chain combines TRBV29-1 with TRBJ1-3; D possibly corresponds to TRBD1 (5 bases). The V end lost 3 bases, the J end lost 1 base, and 10 bases lay between the germline ends. The CDR3 totals 14 residues. CDR1 SQVTM and CDR2 ANQGSEA come from the germline V gene. The CDR3 DNA reads as TGCAGCGTTGATCTGGGGCATTCTGGAAACACCATATATTTT. As protein: CSVDLGHSGNTIYF.

This chain joins TRBV4-2 and TRBJ1-1, with 8 bases aligning to TRBD1. Germline CDR1 is LGHNA and CDR2 is YNFKEQ. After removal of 3 bases from V and 4 bases from J, the junction contained 10 bases not matched to a gene. The CDR3 runs 16 residues. CDR3 sequence (DNA): TGTGCCAGCAGCCACGGACGAGGACAGGGAAGCACTGAAGCTTTCTTT. Its translation is CASSHGRGQGSTEAFF.

This rearrangement joins TRBV2 to TRBJ2-3; D unclear. This CDR3 has 15 amino acids. V gave up 5 bases and J gave up 5 bases, with 17 bases separating them. Germline V CDR1 and CDR2: SNHLY, FYNNEI. CDR3 nucleotide sequence: TGTGCCAGCAGTTATGGTCACGCCGATAGAGATACGCAGTATTTT. This codes for CASSYGHADRDTQYF.

In nucleotides, the CDR3 is TGTGCCAGTAGCGTTGGGACAGATACGCAGTATTTT. Translation gives CASSVGTDTQYF. The chain is built from TRBV19 and TRBJ2-3; D is uncertain. This CDR3 region has 12 residues. The V end was cut by 6 bases, the J end by 3 bases, with 7 bases between. In germline, CDR1 is LNHDA, CDR2 SQIVND (reference sequence).

The chain has TRBV11-2 and TRBJ1-1, with D perhaps matching TRBD1 (5 bases). V gave up 5 bases and J gave up 2 bases, with 15 bases separating them. The CDR3 extends over 15 amino acids. Germline CDR1 and CDR2: SGHAT and FQNNGV. CDR3 DNA sequence: TGTGCCAGCAGCAACGTACAGGCCCGAAACACTGAAGCTTTCTTT. Encoded protein: CASSNVQARNTEAFF.

The chain couples TRBV6-1 to TRBJ2-3; TRBD2 aligns across 10 bases. Germline CDR1 is MNHNS and CDR2 is SASEGT. The CDR3 runs 16 residues. V shed 2 bases, J shed 6 bases, and the junction held 8 bases outside the gene matches. DNA for the CDR3: TGTGCCAGCAGTGAAACAGCGGGGGGGCTCTCCGATACGCAGTATTTT. It specifies CASSETAGGLSDTQYF.

Only a few counts were recorded for this clone. The chain couples TRBV29-1 to TRBJ1-1, with D possibly matching TRBD1 (5 bases). CDR3 size: 11 residues. V lost 7 bases to trimming and J lost 0 bases, with 6 bases between them. Per the germline V gene, CDR1 is SQVTM and CDR2 is ANQGSEA. The CDR3 is CSARVNTEAFF. The CDR3 coding sequence is TGCAGCGCCAGGGTGAACACTGAAGCTTTCTTT.

This chain uses TRBV5-1 with TRBJ1-6; 7 bases fit TRBD1. The J segment lost 6 bases and the V segment lost 4 bases, leaving 7 bases of the junction unmatched. CDR3 length equals 15 residues. CDR1 SGHRS and CDR2 YFSETQ come from the germline V gene. CDR3 region: CASSPRTGTNSPLHF. The DNA for the CDR3 is TGCGCCAGCAGCCCCCGGACAGGAACTAATTCACCCCTCCACTTT.

The chain joins TRBV5-1 to TRBJ1-2; TRBD1 is a possible D gene (5 bases). Trimming removed 2 bases at V and 0 bases at J, with 14 bases between. This CDR3 spans 16 amino acids. The germline V gene has CDR1 SGHRS and CDR2 YFSETQ. The CDR3 region is CASSLRPGEANYGYTF. CDR3 DNA sequence: TGCGCCAGCAGCTTAAGGCCGGGGGAGGCTAACTATGGCTACACCTTC.

The chain's CDR3 is CASSADLTGNEKLFF. CDR3 nucleotides: TGTGCCAGCAGCGCCGACCTGACAGGGAATGAAAAACTGTTTTTT. The rearrangement links TRBV5-8 to TRBJ1-4; 7 bases are a match to TRBD1. The CDR3 runs to 15 residues. The germline CDR1 and CDR2 sequences are SGHTS and YDEGEE. The trim removed 4 bases at V and 5 bases at J, leaving 8 bases unmatched.

This chain links TRBV5-1 with TRBJ1-5; D remains unclear. Germline V CDR1 and CDR2: SGHRS, YFSETQ. The CDR3 spans 14 residues. Trimming shortened V by 0 bases and J by 2 bases, and 6 bases separated the two germline ends. The CDR3 here is CASSLGPGNQPQHF. In DNA form, the CDR3 reads TGCGCCAGCAGCTTGGGGCCAGGCAATCAGCCCCAGCATTTT.

The V call is TRBV6-5, the J call TRBJ1-1, with unresolved D. CDR3 length: 14 residues. Germline V gene lookup returns CDR1 MNHEY and CDR2 SVGAGI. The germline V and J ends were trimmed by 2 bases and 5 bases, with 12 bases remaining between them. In DNA, the CDR3 is TGTGCCAGCAGTTACCGGCAATCTACTACTGAAGCTTTCTTT. Translation: CASSYRQSTTEAFF.

The chain employs TRBV5-4 and TRBJ2-3, with 8 bases fitting TRBD1. This CDR3 has 15 residues. J gave up 3 bases and V 5 bases, and 8 bases lay outside the gene matches. The germline V gene has CDR1 SGHNT and CDR2 YYREEE (reference sequence). DNA for the CDR3: TGTGCCAGCAGGCGGACAGGGACGGAGACAGATACGCAGTATTTT. Translating it yields CASRRTGTETDTQYF. Together with reference TRBV5-4 and TRBJ2-3, the CDR3 gives the full variable domain: ETGVTQSPTHLIKTRGQQVTLRCSSQSGHNTVSWYQQALGQGPQFIFQYYREEENGRGNFPPRFSGLQFPNYSSELNVNALELDDSALYLCASRRTGTETDTQYFGPGTRLTVL.

The rearrangement links TRBV10-3 to TRBJ1-2; tentatively, D is TRBD1 (5 bases). The CDR3 is 13 residues long. Germline V gene data show CDR1 as ENHRY and CDR2 as SYGVKD. Trimming stripped 7 bases from V and 4 bases from J, with 13 bases between. CDR3 residues: CAITGEDSYGYTF. The CDR3 coding sequence is TGTGCCATCACGGGGGAAGACTCCTATGGCTACACCTTC.

Only a few counts were recorded for this clone. This chain joins TRBV27 and TRBJ1-5; D unclear. This CDR3 is built from 15 residues. Germline V gene sequence: CDR1 MNHEY, CDR2 SMNVEV (reference sequence). V lost 4 bases and J 4 bases, leaving 14 bases between the germline ends. The CDR3 protein is CASSSFAQANQPQHF. CDR3 sequence (DNA): TGTGCCAGCAGTTCCTTCGCGCAGGCGAATCAGCCCCAGCATTTT.

This clone was detected only once. The V call is TRBV7-9, the J call TRBJ2-3; 7 nucleotides match TRBD2. The CDR3 totals 15 residues. The ends lost 5 bases at V and 9 bases at J; junction bases unmatched: 14. Germline CDR1 and CDR2: SEHNR and FQNEAQ (reference sequence). The DNA for the CDR3 is TGTGCCAGCAGCCCCGCGGGAGCATCAAGAGGGACGCAGTATTTT. This sequence encodes CASSPAGASRGTQYF.

The rearrangement joins TRBV5-1 to TRBJ1-3; the D is unclear. V lost 5 bases, J lost 2 bases, and 11 bases lay in between. CDR1 SGHRS and CDR2 YFSETQ come from the germline V gene. The CDR3 covers 14 residues. This CDR3 is CASRPSRAGNTIYF. The CDR3 DNA reads TGCGCCAGCAGACCCTCTAGGGCTGGAAACACCATATATTTT.

The chain has TRBV2 and TRBJ2-4, with D possibly TRBD2 on 5 matching bases. CDR3 length equals 14 residues. CDR1 and CDR2 from the germline V gene are SNHLY and FYNNEI. V was pared by 7 bases and J by 0 bases, with 10 bases between. The CDR3 bases are TGTGCCAGCAAGGAGGAAAAAGCCAAAAACATTCAGTACTTC. Translated, it gives CASKEEKAKNIQYF.

This chain links TRBV9 with TRBJ2-1; maybe TRBD1 (5 bases). V was trimmed by 4 bases and J by 5 bases, leaving 10 bases between them. CDR3 size: 13 residues. Germline V gene data show CDR1 as SGDLS and CDR2 as YYNGEE. Here the CDR3 DNA reads TGTGCCAGCAGCAGCCAGGGTGACAATGAGCAGTTCTTC. Translating gives CASSSQGDNEQFF.

The gene calls are TRBV9 and TRBJ2-1, with TRBD2 identical over 8 bases. The CDR3 is 15 residues long. Looked up from germline, CDR1 is SGDLS and CDR2 is YYNGEE. With 2 bases clipped from V and 6 bases from J, the junction kept 7 bases outside the gene matches. The CDR3 coding sequence is TGTGCCAGCAGCGTCCTAGCGGGTGGATTCAATGAGCAGTTCTTC. Translating it yields CASSVLAGGFNEQFF.

The CDR3 DNA reads TGTGCCAGCAACCTGAGGACTAGCGGATACGAGCAGTACTTC. This sequence encodes CASNLRTSGYEQYF. The genes are TRBV6-6 and TRBJ2-7, with 10 bases aligning to TRBD2. CDR1 and CDR2 from the germline V gene are MNHNY and SVGAGI (reference sequence). Unmatched junction bases numbered 7, after V lost 7 bases and J lost 4 bases. The CDR3 is made up of 14 amino acids.

The chain links TRBV9 to TRBJ2-3; 11 bases line up with TRBD2. The CDR3 is 16 amino acids. Germline values: CDR1 SGDLS, CDR2 YYNGEE. V was clipped by 3 bases and J by 2 bases; unmatched bases: 5. The CDR3 here is CASSAPGLAATDTQYF. The CDR3 DNA is TGTGCCAGCAGCGCTCCGGGACTAGCGGCCACAGATACGCAGTATTTT.